One and the same sample provided the 23 T cell receptor beta chains below, sequenced in a study of T-cell memory formation after mild COVID-19. TCRdb called the 5' RACE reads again in MiXCR, with one record for every CDR3 protein. The sample lists around 430,000 distinct CDR3 sequences; more than 15% were seen once. Source material: PBMCs or a T cell subset sorted from them (not recorded which). The receptors come from a man aged 18 to 30 who had mild COVID-19 (a few samples of this study predate the infection). Cell type and time point are not known.

This clonotype was counted once. The chain combines TRBV19 with TRBJ1-6; the D gene is possibly TRBD1 (6 bases). CDR1 LNHDA and CDR2 SQIVND come from the germline V gene (reference sequence). The CDR3 consists of 14 residues. Trimming took 7 bases from V and 4 from J, leaving 11 bases between them. CDR3 nucleotides: TGTGCCAGTACCAGGACAGAGTATAATTCACCCCTCCACTTT. It is translated as CASTRTEYNSPLHF.

The rearrangement uses TRBV18 and TRBJ2-5, with TRBD2 as a possible D gene (6 bases). The CDR3 runs 14 residues. Looked up from germline, CDR1 is KGHSH and CDR2 is LQKENI. V dropped 3 bases and J dropped 5 bases, with 13 bases sitting between them. In DNA form, the CDR3 reads TGTGCCAGCTCACCCCCCTCCCGGGGGGAGACCCAGTACTTC. Encoded protein: CASSPPSRGETQYF.

The V and J genes are TRBV6-6 and TRBJ2-7; TRBD1 agrees at 8 bases. The CDR3 is made up of 16 amino acids. V was pared by 1 base and J by 0 bases, with 5 bases of the junction left unmatched. Germline V gene lookup returns CDR1 MNHNY and CDR2 SVGAGI (reference sequence). The CDR3 reads CASSYLGQASSYEQYV. The CDR3 bases are TGTGCCAGCAGTTACTTGGGACAGGCTAGCTCCTACGAGCAGTACGTC.

J is TRBJ2-1 and V is TRBV6-5; D gene unclear. The CDR3 length is 15 residues. From germline, CDR1 is MNHEY and CDR2 SVGAGI. V was cut by 6 bases and J by 1 base, with 13 bases left in between. CDR3 sequence reads: CASRFSIMSYNEQFF. In DNA form, the CDR3 reads TGTGCCAGCAGGTTCTCGATAATGTCCTACAATGAGCAGTTCTTC.

In its sample, this clonotype was seen a few times. The V call is TRBV18, the J call TRBJ1-1; 10 bases fit TRBD1. Germline-derived CDR1 and CDR2 are KGHSH and LQKENI. The CDR3 sequence is 16 residues long. After removal of 4 bases from V and 0 bases from J, the junction contained 5 bases not matched to a gene. The CDR3 region has the DNA TGTGCCAGCTCACTGGGACAGGGGAATTTGAACACTGAAGCTTTCTTT. It specifies CASSLGQGNLNTEAFF.

This clonotype was counted between two and nine times. This chain joins TRBV5-6 and TRBJ1-2; D is uncertain. Germline V CDR1 and CDR2: SGHDT, YYEEEE. This CDR3 region has 12 residues. Between the trimmed V and J ends, which lost 1 base and 8 bases, there was a span of 9 bases. The CDR3 coding sequence is TGTGCCAGCAGCTTGTGGAGCTCCGGCTACACCTTC. Translated, it gives CASSLWSSGYTF.

CDR3 DNA: TGTGCCAGCACCCGGGGAGGCGGCAACACAGATACGCAGTATTTT. Translation gives CASTRGGGNTDTQYF. This sequence joins TRBV7-2 and TRBJ2-3; possible D gene TRBD2, 6 bases. The V gene's germline CDR1 is SGHTA and CDR2 FQGNSA. This CDR3 has 15 residues. With 7 bases removed from V and 2 bases from J, the gap between germline ends came to 16 bases. The variable domain in full, completed from reference TRBV7-2 and TRBJ2-3, reads GAGVSQSPSNKVTEKGKDVELRCDPISGHTALYWYRQSLGQGLEFLIYFQGNSAPDKSGLPSDRFSAERTGGSVSTLTIQRTQQEDSAVYLCASTRGGGNTDTQYFGPGTRLTVL.

A few counts support this clonotype. V usage is TRBV4-3 and J usage is TRBJ2-1, with a possible D match to TRBD1 (6 bases). CDR1 LGHNA and CDR2 YSLEER come from the germline V gene. V lost 1 base to trimming and J lost 7 bases, with 8 bases between them. The CDR3 has 13 amino acids. The CDR3 DNA reads as TGCGCCAGCAGCCAAGTTACAGGGAATGAGCAGTTCTTC. It codes for CASSQVTGNEQFF.

The gene calls are TRBV6-5 and TRBJ2-7; 7 bases match TRBD1. The trim removed 2 bases at V and 2 bases at J, leaving 3 bases unmatched. The CDR3 extends over 14 amino acids. Germline CDR1 MNHEY, CDR2 SVGAGI. The chain's CDR3 is CASSYDRAAYEQYF. CDR3 sequence (DNA): TGTGCCAGCAGTTACGACAGGGCAGCCTACGAGCAGTACTTC.

The V call is TRBV18, the J call TRBJ2-7; a possible D gene is TRBD1 (7 bases). Germline V gene lookup returns CDR1 KGHSH and CDR2 LQKENI. Trimming removed 1 base at V and 2 bases at J, with 15 bases between. The length of the CDR3 is 16 residues. The DNA for the CDR3 is TGTGCCAGCTCACCACAGGGGGCGGGGAGCACCTACGAGCAGTACGTC. Translation: CASSPQGAGSTYEQYV.

The V and J genes are TRBV7-2 and TRBJ1-3, with TRBD1 matching over 7 bases. CDR1 and CDR2 from the germline V gene are SGHTA and FQGNSA. The CDR3 extends over 16 amino acids. V dropped 4 bases and J dropped 0; count of bases not matched to a gene: 6. The CDR3 loop is CASSWTGVNSGNTIYF. The CDR3 DNA follows: TGTGCCAGCAGCTGGACAGGAGTCAACTCTGGAAACACCATATATTTT.

This chain links TRBV14 with TRBJ1-4; the D is unclear. Per germline, CDR1 SGHDN and CDR2 FVKESK. The CDR3 covers 14 residues. V was trimmed by 5 bases and J by 8 bases, leaving 15 bases between them. DNA for the CDR3: TGTGCCAGCAGCAAATCCCGAGCGAACGAAAAACTGTTTTTT. It encodes CASSKSRANEKLFF.

The CDR3 is CASSLRTGGMNTEAFF. The CDR3 DNA reads TGTGCCAGCAGCTTGAGGACAGGGGGAATGAACACTGAAGCTTTCTTT. The chain couples TRBV5-5 to TRBJ1-1; 10 bases fit TRBD1. V lost 1 base to trimming and J lost 0 bases; unmatched junction nucleotides: 3. The CDR3 runs 16 residues. The germline gives CDR1 SGHKS, CDR2 YYEKEE (reference sequence).

This clonotype has a count of ten or more. The V gene is TRBV7-2, the J gene TRBJ1-4; 7 bases match TRBD1. The CDR3 totals 13 residues. V shed 7 bases, J shed 6 bases, and the junction held 5 bases outside the gene matches. The germline V gene encodes CDR1 SGHTA and CDR2 FQGNSA. The chain's CDR3 is CASKKGAYEKLFF. CDR3 coding DNA: TGTGCCAGCAAAAAGGGGGCCTATGAAAAACTGTTTTTT.

The chain recombines TRBV7-3 with TRBJ1-4, with 7 bases identical to TRBD1. The germline V gene has CDR1 SGHTA and CDR2 FQGTGA. V lost 2 bases to trimming and J lost 16 bases; unmatched junction nucleotides: 7. This CDR3 is 12 amino acids long. CDR3: CASSLEGAKRFF. The CDR3 DNA reads TGTGCCAGCAGCTTAGAGGGGGCGAAAAGGTTTTTT.

This clonotype has a count of ten or more. This chain links TRBV9 with TRBJ2-2, with a weak D call TRBD1 (5 bases). Per germline, CDR1 SGDLS and CDR2 YYNGEE. The CDR3 runs to 16 residues. Trimming cost V 0 bases and J 0 bases, with 9 bases left between them. This CDR3 reads CASSVDWTPNTGELFF. CDR3 nucleotide sequence: TGTGCCAGCAGCGTAGATTGGACACCGAACACCGGGGAGCTGTTTTTT.

In the case of this clonotype: A much bigger clone sits one base away, suggesting this may be a read error. The chain couples TRBV6-6 to TRBJ2-7, with 8 nucleotides matching TRBD1. CDR1 MNHNY and CDR2 SVGAGI come from the germline V gene (reference sequence). This CDR3 is built from 13 residues. Trimming removed 4 bases from V and 4 bases from J; junction bases left unmatched: 3. The CDR3, as DNA: TGTGCCAGCAGTTTGACAGGGGCGTACGAGCAGTACGTC. Residues: CASSLTGAYEQYV.

Only a few counts were recorded for this clonotype. The chain is built from TRBV5-1 and TRBJ1-1, with 8 bases lining up with TRBD1. The CDR3 consists of 14 residues. The V gene's germline CDR1 is SGHRS and CDR2 YFSETQ. Trimming removed 2 bases from V and 4 bases from J; junction bases left unmatched: 4. As DNA, the CDR3 is TGCGCCAGCAGCTTCATCAGGGGGCTCACTGAAGCTTTCTTT. It is translated as CASSFIRGLTEAFF. Using reference TRBV5-1 and TRBJ1-1 for the parts outside the CDR3, the full variable domain is KAGVTQTPRYLIKTRGQQVTLSCSPISGHRSVSWYQQTPGQGLQFLFEYFSETQRNKGNFPGRFSGRQFSNSRSEMNVSTLELGDSALYLCASSFIRGLTEAFFGQGTRLTVV.

This clonotype appeared a single time. The gene calls are TRBV18 and TRBJ1-2; D remains ambiguous. V lost 2 bases to trimming and J lost 0 bases, with 13 bases between them. The germline V gene has CDR1 KGHSH and CDR2 LQKENI. The CDR3 totals 16 residues. Here the CDR3 DNA reads TGTGCCAGCTCACCAGGGAGGGCAGATTCTAACTATGGCTACACCTTC. This sequence encodes CASSPGRADSNYGYTF. Supplemented by reference TRBV18 and TRBJ1-2, the full variable domain reads NAGVMQNPRHLVRRRGQEARLRCSPMKGHSHVYWYRQLPEEGLKFMVYLQKENIIDESGMPKERFSAEFPKEGPSILRIQQVVRGDSAAYFCASSPGRADSNYGYTFGSGTRLTVV.

This sequence joins TRBV7-2 and TRBJ1-1; 7 bases fit TRBD1. Germline V gene data show CDR1 as SGHTA and CDR2 as FQGNSA. The J segment lost 4 bases and the V segment lost 8 bases, leaving 19 bases of the junction unmatched. There are 17 residues in the CDR3. CDR3 region: CASVGRMNRGFGTEAFF. The CDR3 nucleotides read TGTGCCAGCGTAGGGCGAATGAACAGGGGTTTCGGCACTGAAGCTTTCTTT.

This clonotype was observed a few times. The rearrangement uses TRBV4-2 and TRBJ2-2; no clear D. The ends were cut back, 4 bases at V and 4 bases at J, with 16 bases in the middle. The germline CDR1 and CDR2 sequences are LGHNA and YNFKEQ. This CDR3 is built from 16 residues. The CDR3 spells CASSLSGVGFTGELFF. DNA for the CDR3: TGTGCCAGCAGCCTCAGTGGAGTTGGTTTCACCGGGGAGCTGTTTTTT.

This clonotype turned up a few times. The chain uses TRBV12-3 or TRBV12-4 and TRBJ2-3; 12 bases map to TRBD2. The J segment lost 5 bases and the V segment lost 6 bases, leaving 3 bases of the junction unmatched. The CDR3 length is 14 residues. The CDR3 DNA reads as TGTGCCAGCAGAACTAGCGGGGGGCTAGATACGCAGTATTTT. Residues: CASRTSGGLDTQYF.

In DNA form, the CDR3 reads TGTGCCAGCATCGCAGTGGCCGGGGAGCTGTTTTTT. Translated, it gives CASIAVAGELFF. The chain combines TRBV6-2 or TRBV6-3 with TRBJ2-2; no definite D call. The CDR3 runs to 12 residues. CDR1 and CDR2 from the germline V gene are MNHEY and SVGEGT. Trimming took 7 bases from V and 6 from J, leaving 9 bases between them.